The T cell receptor beta chain described here comes from a study of blood T cell repertoires in COVID-19. Study in general: T cells, B-cell-depleted T cells, or PBMCs provided the cDNA or gDNA that served as material.

Germline assignment: CDR1 MNHEY and CDR2 SMNVEV (reference sequence). CDR3 size: 19 residues. Trimming removed 7 bases from V and 7 bases from J; junction bases left unmatched: 22. Data came from immunoSEQ multiplex PCR; TCRdb stores just in-frame clones and leaves some out. Among some 190,000 clones listed, roughly 83% were seen once. This chain links TRBV27 with TRBJ2-4; 10 nucleotides line up with TRBD2. Sequenced sample: PBMCs or T cells enriched from blood (not recorded which). This receptor was obtained from a man aged 40-50 years with acute COVID-19. CDR3 in DNA: TGTGCCAGCACCAGCCCCAGCATGGGTAGCGGGAGGCGAGGGAACATTCAGTACTTC. Translation gives CASTSPSMGSGRRGNIQYF.